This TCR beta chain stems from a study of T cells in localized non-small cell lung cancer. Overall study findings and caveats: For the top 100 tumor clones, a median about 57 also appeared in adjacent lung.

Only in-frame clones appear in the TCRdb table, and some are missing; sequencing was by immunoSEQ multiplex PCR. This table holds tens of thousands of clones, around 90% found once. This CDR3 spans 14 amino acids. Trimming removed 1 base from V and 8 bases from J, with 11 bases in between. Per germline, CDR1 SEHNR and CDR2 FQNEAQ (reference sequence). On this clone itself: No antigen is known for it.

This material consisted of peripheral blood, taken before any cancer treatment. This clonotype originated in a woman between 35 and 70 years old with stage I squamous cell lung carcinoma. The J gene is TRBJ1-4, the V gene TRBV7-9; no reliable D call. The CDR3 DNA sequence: TGTGCCAGCAGCTTAGGCCGAGGGTTAGAAAAACTGTTTTTT. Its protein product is CASSLGRGLEKLFF. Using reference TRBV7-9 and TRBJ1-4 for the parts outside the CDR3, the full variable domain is DTGVSQNPRHKITKRGQNVTFRCDPISEHNRLYWYRQTLGQGPEFLTYFQNEAQLEKSRLLSDRFSAERPKGSFSTLEIQRTEQGDSAMYLCASSLGRGLEKLFFGSGTQLSVL.